These 16 T cell receptor beta chains were all obtained from the same sample, sequenced in a study of blood T cell repertoires in COVID-19. Clones were read by immunoSEQ multiplex PCR, and TCRdb kept only the in-frame ones, dropping some. The table records over 100,000 clones, 78% of them present only once. Sample: peripheral blood. The receptors were gathered from a man in his sixties with active or convalescent COVID-19.

V is TRBV2 and J is TRBJ2-7; 8 bases are a match to TRBD2. V gave up 6 bases and J gave up 1 base; unmatched junction bases: 8. The germline V gene encodes CDR1 SNHLY and CDR2 FYNNEI. The CDR3 consists of 15 residues. The CDR3 DNA follows: TGTGCCAGCAGGCCGGGACTAGGGGCTTCCTACGAGCAGTACGTC. It translates to CASRPGLGASYEQYV.

This clone has only a few counts. The genes are TRBV2 and TRBJ1-6, with D hard to call. Trimming left V 4 bases short and J 7 bases short, with 11 bases between. Germline lookup yields CDR1 SNHLY and CDR2 FYNNEI. This CDR3 comprises 14 residues. CDR3 bases: TGTGCCAGCAGTGGCGAGGGAAGGAATTCACCCCTCCACTTT. Translated: CASSGEGRNSPLHF.

The V and J genes are TRBV5-5 and TRBJ2-6, with D perhaps TRBD1 (5 bases). Trimming removed 8 bases at V and 1 base at J, with 7 bases between. This CDR3 has 13 residues. Germline V gene sequence: CDR1 SGHKS, CDR2 YYEKEE (reference sequence). The CDR3 reads CASAGSGANVLTF. The CDR3 bases are TGTGCCAGTGCAGGGTCTGGGGCCAACGTCCTGACTTTC. Full variable domain (outside the CDR3, taken from reference TRBV5-5 and TRBJ2-6): DAGVTQSPTHLIKTRGQQVTLRCSPISGHKSVSWYQQVLGQGPQFIFQYYEKEERGRGNFPDRFSARQFPNYSSELNVNALLLGDSALYLCASAGSGANVLTFGAGSRLTVL.

The chain is built from TRBV18 and TRBJ1-6; the match to TRBD1 covers 7 bases. The germline V gene encodes CDR1 KGHSH and CDR2 LQKENI. J gave up 7 bases and V 4 bases, and 4 bases lay outside the gene matches. CDR3 length equals 14 residues. Written as DNA, the CDR3 is TGTGCCAGCTCACTTGACAGGGAGAATTCACCCCTCCACTTT. Translating it yields CASSLDRENSPLHF.

V usage is TRBV30 and J usage is TRBJ1-2, with D possibly TRBD1 on 6 matching bases. Trimming cost V 0 bases and J 4 bases, with 12 bases left between them. CDR3 length equals 14 residues. Germline assignment: CDR1 GTSNPN and CDR2 SVGIG (reference sequence). CDR3 residues: CAWSVAGGAYGYTF. CDR3 nucleotide sequence: TGTGCCTGGAGTGTAGCGGGGGGGGCCTATGGCTACACCTTC.

This clone was seen only once. The gene calls are TRBV14 and TRBJ1-5; 12 bases fit TRBD1. The CDR3 spans 18 residues. Germline values: CDR1 SGHDN, CDR2 FVKESK. The J segment lost 6 bases and the V segment lost 3 bases, leaving 12 bases of the junction unmatched. The CDR3 loop is CASSQAGTGGRWVQPQHF. The CDR3 DNA follows: TGTGCCAGCAGCCAGGCCGGGACAGGGGGCCGGTGGGTTCAGCCCCAGCATTTT.

This clone was observed once. V gene TRBV4-3 combines with J gene TRBJ2-3, with 15 bases that match TRBD2. CDR3 length: 17 residues. CDR1 is LGHNA and CDR2 is YSLEER in the germline V gene. The junction had 3 bases not matched to a gene; V was cut back by 0 bases and J by 5 bases. As DNA, the CDR3 is TGCGCCAGCAGCCAAGATGGGACTAGCGGGAGGAGAGATACGCAGTATTTT. It translates to CASSQDGTSGRRDTQYF.

This chain uses TRBV3-1 (or the pseudogene TRBV3-2) with TRBJ2-1, with D maybe TRBD1 (5 bases). Germline assignment: CDR1 LGHDT and CDR2 YNNKEL (reference sequence). Trimming removed 0 bases at V and 6 bases at J, with 12 bases between. The length of the CDR3 is 15 residues. This CDR3 reads CASSQDTVRGNEQFF. CDR3 bases: TGTGCCAGCAGCCAAGACACAGTTAGGGGCAATGAGCAGTTCTTC.

This clone was seen a few times. V gene TRBV11-2 combines with J gene TRBJ2-3; D unresolved. Germline V CDR1 and CDR2: SGHAT, FQNNGV. The CDR3 consists of 12 residues. V was shortened by 9 bases and J by 1 base, with 8 bases between the two germline ends. The CDR3 DNA reads TGTGCCAGTGATAGTGGCACAGATACGCAGTATTTT. It is translated as CASDSGTDTQYF.

The chain recombines TRBV14 with TRBJ2-1, with D possibly TRBD1 on 6 matching bases. CDR3 length: 13 residues. V lost 5 bases, J lost 12 bases, and 17 bases lay in between. Per germline, CDR1 SGHDN and CDR2 FVKESK. The CDR3: CASSVHSTGMQFF. The DNA of the CDR3 is TGTGCCAGCAGCGTCCACAGTACAGGGATGCAGTTCTTC. Supplemented by reference TRBV14 and TRBJ2-1, the full variable domain reads EAGVTQFPSHSVIEKGQTVTLRCDPISGHDNLYWYRRVMGKEIKFLLHFVKESKQDESGMPNNRFLAERTGGTYSTLKVQPAELEDSGVYFCASSVHSTGMQFFGPGTRLTVL.

The genes are TRBV6-2 or TRBV6-3 and TRBJ2-1; TRBD2 matches 11 bases. V shed 6 bases and J 4 bases; nucleotides not matched to a gene: 11. Germline loops: CDR1 MNHEY, CDR2 SVGEGT. CDR3 length equals 17 residues. The CDR3 nucleotides read TGTGCCAGCAGCAGCCTCATCGGGACTAGCGGTTACAATGAGCAGTTCTTC. It specifies CASSSLIGTSGYNEQFF.

The V and J genes are TRBV9 and TRBJ2-1; the match to TRBD2 covers 10 bases. CDR1 is SGDLS, CDR2 YYNGEE, per germline. CDR3 size: 15 residues. V was pared by 0 bases and J by 9 bases, with 6 bases of the junction left unmatched. In nucleotides, the CDR3 is TGTGCCAGCAGCGTAGTTGCTAGCGGGAGAGCTGAGCAGTTCTTC. Protein product: CASSVVASGRAEQFF.

The chain links TRBV2 to TRBJ2-2; D may be TRBD1 (6 bases). Germline V gives CDR1 SNHLY, CDR2 FYNNEI. With 6 bases removed from V and 7 bases from J, the gap between germline ends came to 12 bases. The CDR3 is 13 residues long. The CDR3 sequence is CASSRTGYGELFF. CDR3 coding DNA: TGTGCCAGCAGCCGAACAGGGTACGGGGAGCTGTTTTTT.

This chain connects TRBV3-1 (or the pseudogene TRBV3-2) to TRBJ2-1, with 13 bases that match TRBD2. The germline V gene encodes CDR1 LGHDT and CDR2 YNNKEL (reference sequence). This CDR3 is 15 amino acids long. V lost 4 bases and J lost 8; bases outside the gene matches: 5. Here the CDR3 reads CASSPGTSGKYEQFF. The CDR3 DNA reads as TGTGCCAGCAGCCCCGGGACTAGCGGGAAATATGAGCAGTTCTTC.

The V call is TRBV27, the J call TRBJ2-7; tentative D call: TRBD1 (5 bases). CDR1 is MNHEY, CDR2 SMNVEV, per germline (reference sequence). The CDR3 loop spans 12 amino acids. Trimming shortened V by 8 bases and J by 1 base, and 9 bases separated the two germline ends. As DNA, the CDR3 is TGTGCCAGCGGGGCAGGGTCCTACGAGCAGTACGTC. It is translated as CASGAGSYEQYV.

The rearrangement joins TRBV18 to TRBJ2-1; TRBD2 matches 9 bases. Trimming removed 5 bases from V and 9 bases from J; junction bases left unmatched: 5. CDR3 size: 13 residues. CDR1 and CDR2 (germline): KGHSH, LQKENI. This CDR3 is CASSLGLAVEQFF. The CDR3 DNA sequence: TGTGCCAGCTCATTGGGACTAGCTGTTGAGCAGTTCTTC.